This T cell receptor (beta chain) came from a study of cytomegalovirus exposure and HLA in healthy donors. Study-level information: Earlier, about 180 million T cells were analyzed, and more than 100 million unique TCR beta sequences were found among them. Study findings and constraints: In a later analysis, TCR beta V- and J-gene trimming showed a link to a missense DCLRE1C variant. Analyses of presence and absence presupposed an approximately uniform sequencing depth across donors.

Remarks on this clone: Antigen: not known.

Primers for the PCR totalled 60 Vbeta and 13 Jbeta. TCRdb's table, derived via immunoSEQ multiplex PCR, lists solely in-frame clones and lacks some. There are approximately 110,000 clones in the sample; about 76% occur only once, and around 13% lies in the top ten. Germline values: CDR1 LNHDA, CDR2 SQIVND (reference sequence). The ends were cut back, 4 bases at V and 3 bases at J, with 16 bases in the middle. The CDR3 is 16 residues long. The sequencing sample was made of PBMCs. The gene calls are TRBV19 and TRBJ2-1; possibly TRBD2 for D (6 bases). This clonotype was sampled from a woman aged 55-70 years in good health and CMV-seropositive. DNA of the CDR3: TGTGCCAGTAGTAATCGGCGGACTACCTTCTACAATGAGCAGTTCTTC. This codes for CASSNRRTTFYNEQFF.